Reported below is one T cell receptor (beta chain). It has no known antigen specificity. The sample holds no much larger clone one base away, and base qualities are not on file. The source of the sample is a study of blood T cell repertoires in COVID-19 (dated by TCRdb to 2018 to 2021). General notes on the study: Samples from collaborators originated in the United States, Italy and Spain and spanned both the acute and convalescent phases of COVID-19. The material from the prospective study consisted of cDNA or gDNA derived from T cells, B-cell-depleted T cells, or PBMCs. The dataset comprised deeply sampled blood TCRbeta repertoires from subjects exposed to, actively infected with, or recovered from COVID-19. The repertoires were made available in a free public database intended to serve as a resource for research on the immune response to SARS-CoV-2. The samples were drawn from two sources: the first 160 participants of the ongoing ImmuneRACE study, and 1,000 to 1,500 subjects contributed by 6 global collaborators. Nearly every sample came with metadata listing a de-identified subject ID, COVID-19 status, age in years and sex. HLA class I and class II types, where available, came from metadata supplied by the sample provider rather than from assay-based typing.

The CDR3, cysteine through phenylalanine, is 18 amino acids long. The only DNA kept is the CDR3, 54 bases in frame from the first base. As encoded in the germline V gene (reference sequence), CDR1 is LNHNV while CDR2 is YYDKDF. The germline V end is reduced by 3 bases and the J end by 10 bases; junction bases left unmatched: 19. The collaborating institutions used their own protocols to collect whole blood in K2EDTA tubes. For TCRbeta analysis, collaborator samples were shipped as frozen whole blood, as isolated PBMCs, or as DNA extracted from either sample type. The investigation overall reported the following: Clinical and demographic metadata were provided uncurated, with the amount varying by source and participant.

TCRbeta CDR3 regions were amplified from genomic DNA by means of the immunoSEQ Assay, a bias-controlled multiplex PCR. From the authors' description of their analysis: The number of nucleated cells in each sample was estimated by amplification of reference gene primers within the assay. Sequence reads were collapsed and filtered to measure the absolute abundance of every unique TCRbeta CDR3 rearrangement. For each sample, productive Simpson clonality was calculated by taking the square root of Simpson's diversity index across productive rearrangements. TCRdb took this table from immuneACCESS and kept in-frame rearrangements with V and J called. Such tables lack part of the clones; where checked against another copy, unresolved V genes explain under half of the gap, and the rest is unexplained. From that table come the V and J calls and clone size; the DNA was used to work out D and trimming. The sample yields about 210,000 clones; approximately 78% were counted once. Together, the top ten hold 9.5% to 15% of the sample.

The sequence is built from TRBV15 and TRBJ2-1, with 9 bases matching TRBD2. Sequencing was carried out using peripheral blood. The TCR originated in a woman between 40 and 50 years old with acute or convalescent COVID-19. The CDR3 protein sequence reads: CATSSGSSGEIRRFEQFF. The nucleotides read TGTGCCACCAGCAGCGGGTCTAGCGGGGAGATCCGTCGGTTCGAGCAGTTCTTC.